Listed below are T cell receptor beta chains from one sample, sequenced in a study of T cell repertoires in cytomegalovirus infection. Using its own MiXCR run on the reads, TCRdb lists one record per CDR3 protein. This table holds 310,000 or so distinct CDR3 sequences, about 26% found once. Sequencing input: PBMCs. Source of these receptors: a human donor in good health (CMV status not recorded). Some clones in this sample may be carry-over from other donors' samples. CDR3s include the opening cysteine and the closing phenylalanine or tryptophan. The D gene is left open where the match is weak. Part of the rows lack a size; the others show once, few, many or a class for expanded clones.

size | length | J | D | V | DNA | CDR3
. | 12 | TRBJ1-1 | . | TRBV10-3 | TGTGCCATCAGTGCACAAGGGGCCGGGGCTTTCTTT | CAISAQGAGAFF
. | 14 | TRBJ1-1 | . | TRBV6-1 | TGTGCCAGCAGTGCTGAGGGGAGGTACACTGAAGCTTTCTTT | CASSAEGRYTEAFF
many | 14 | TRBJ1-4 | . | TRBV20-1 | TGCAGTGCTAGAGATCGGGTTGGAGTTGAAAAACTGTTTTTT | CSARDRVGVEKLFF
many | 15 | TRBJ2-1 | TRBD2 | TRBV7-2 | TGTGCCAGCAGCTTGGGTCCTAGCGGCTACAATGAGCAGTTCTTC | CASSLGPSGYNEQFF
many | 15 | TRBJ2-3 | TRBD2 | TRBV7-2 | TGTGCCAGCAGCTTTGGGGGAGGGCCACAAGATACGCAGTATTTT | CASSFGGGPQDTQYF
few | 13 | TRBJ2-5 | . | TRBV7-6 | TGTGCCAGCAGCTTATTGTCTTTAGAGACCCAGTACTTC | CASSLLSLETQYF
many | 15 | TRBJ1-3 | . | TRBV6-6 | TGTGCCAGCAGTTACCCGATAAGCTCTGGAAACACCATATATTTT | CASSYPISSGNTIYF
few | 14 | TRBJ1-2 | TRBD1 | TRBV12-3/TRBV12-4 | TGTGCCAGCAGTCTCGGTGGACAGGGGTCCCGTTGTACCTTC | CASSLGGQGSRCTF
many | 12 | TRBJ1-2 | . | TRBV6-5 | TGTGCCAGCAGTTACGTGGGGGGAGGCTACACCTTC | CASSYVGGGYTF
few | 15 | TRBJ2-2 | . | TRBV6-5 | TGTGCCAGCAGTTACATCCAGGGTGGGACCGGGGAGCTGTTTTTT | CASSYIQGGTGELFF
many | 14 | TRBJ2-7 | . | TRBV5-5 | TGTGCCAGCAGCGCCGGAGGGGGGACCTACGAGCAGTACTTC | CASSAGGGTYEQYF
. | 13 | TRBJ1-4 | . | TRBV5-1 | TGCGCCAGCAGCTTGGGGCAGAATGAAAAACTGTTTTTT | CASSLGQNEKLFF
. | 13 | TRBJ1-4 | . | TRBV29-1 | TGCAGCGTTGTAGGAATCGTGGGCGAAAAACTGTTTTTT | CSVVGIVGEKLFF
. | 17 | TRBJ2-3 | TRBD2 | TRBV5-1 | TGCGCCAGCAGCTTGGTCCCTAGCGGGGTGAGCACAGATACGCAGTATTTT | CASSLVPSGVSTDTQYF
. | 14 | TRBJ2-7 | . | TRBV6-1 | TGTGCCAGCAGTCCCGGGGTAGGATCATGGGAGCAGTACTTC | CASSPGVGSWEQYF
many | 16 | TRBJ2-1 | TRBD2 | TRBV7-2 | TGTGCCAGCAGCACCCCCCGCCTAGCGGGAGTCAATGAGCAGTTCTTC | CASSTPRLAGVNEQFF
. | 18 | TRBJ2-3 | . | TRBV5-1 | TGCGCCAGCAGCACTGGACAGATCCCTATCCTATCCACAGATACGCAGTATTTT | CASSTGQIPILSTDTQYF
many | 14 | TRBJ2-7 | . | TRBV7-2 | TGTGCCAGCAGCTTAGGTGGGGAAGGGCTCGAGCAGTACTTC | CASSLGGEGLEQYF
few | 17 | TRBJ1-5 | . | TRBV19 | TGTGCCAGTAGCCCCGGGGAACCGCGTCATAGCAATCAGCCCCAGCATTTT | CASSPGEPRHSNQPQHF
few | 12 | TRBJ1-1 | . | TRBV28 | TGTGCCAGCCTCGGTTCTTTCACTGAAGCTTTCTTT | CASLGSFTEAFF
once | 14 | TRBJ1-1 | . | TRBV29-1 | TGCAGCGTTGATTTTACGGGCATGAACACTGAAGCTTTCTTT | CSVDFTGMNTEAFF
few | 13 | TRBJ2-2 | TRBD1 | TRBV29-1 | TGCAGCGGGGGGACAGGGGGCTTCGGGGAGCTGTTTTTT | CSGGTGGFGELFF
. | 14 | TRBJ2-7 | . | TRBV11-2 | TGTGCCAGCAGCCTCGGGGGTGGCTTCTACGAGCAGTACTTC | CASSLGGGFYEQYF
. | 11 | TRBJ2-7 | . | TRBV2 | TGTGCCACGCAACAGGGTTACGAGCAGTACTTC | CATQQGYEQYF
few | 17 | TRBJ2-1 | TRBD2 | TRBV6-1 | TGTGCCAGCAGCCGAACTAGCGGGGGGGTGGAATACAATGAGCAGTTCTTC | CASSRTSGGVEYNEQFF
few | 15 | TRBJ2-3 | . | TRBV20-1 | TGCAGTGCTAAGTCAACCGGGTCCATCACAGATACGCAGTATTTT | CSAKSTGSITDTQYF
few | 14 | TRBJ2-5 | TRBD1 | TRBV12-3/TRBV12-4 | TGTGCCAGCAGCCGGGACAGGAGCCTAGGGTCCCAGTACTTC | CASSRDRSLGSQYF
many | 12 | TRBJ2-3 | . | TRBV20-1 | TGCAGTGCTAGATTTGGTCCAGATACGCAGTATTTT | CSARFGPDTQYF
. | 12 | TRBJ2-2 | . | TRBV6-2/TRBV6-3 | TGTGCCAGCATTCGGGGCCCCGGGGAGCTGTTTTTT | CASIRGPGELFF
. | 11 | TRBJ2-5 | . | TRBV2 | TGTGCCAGCAGCCTCGCGGCGGCCCAGTACTTC | CASSLAAAQYF
. | 13 | TRBJ2-1 | . | TRBV7-8 | TGTGCCAGCAGCTACGCCCAGGGCAATGAGCAGTTCTTC | CASSYAQGNEQFF
many | 14 | TRBJ2-7 | TRBD1 | TRBV20-1 | TGCAGTGCTCGTCGGGGACAGGGTCCCTACGAGCAGTACTTC | CSARRGQGPYEQYF
. | 15 | TRBJ2-1 | . | TRBV20-1 | TGCAGTGCTAGAGATCACCCTGCAGGGATCAATGAGCAGTTCTTC | CSARDHPAGINEQFF
few | 13 | TRBJ2-7 | . | TRBV12-3/TRBV12-4 | TGTGCCAGCAGTTTCGGCTCGCCCTACGAGCAGTACTTC | CASSFGSPYEQYF
. | 19 | TRBJ2-7 | TRBD2 | TRBV10-3 | TGTGCCACTGCCGGACTAGCGGGAGGGCCTAGTTTCAGGACCTACGAGCAGTACTTC | CATAGLAGGPSFRTYEQYF
few | 14 | TRBJ2-5 | . | TRBV5-4 | TGTGCCAGCAGCTTGGGACACTACGAAGAGACCCAGTACTTC | CASSLGHYEETQYF
. | 13 | TRBJ1-6 | . | TRBV7-2 | TGTGCCAGCAGCTTGCAGGAGAATTCACCCCTCCACTTT | CASSLQENSPLHF
. | 12 | TRBJ1-4 | TRBD1 | TRBV29-1 | TGCAGCGTGACAGGGGAAGGTGAAAAACTGTTTTTT | CSVTGEGEKLFF
many | 15 | TRBJ1-3 | . | TRBV6-5 | TGTGCCAGCAGTTCAGGACGGCACTCTGGAAACACCATATATTTT | CASSSGRHSGNTIYF
. | 14 | TRBJ1-1 | TRBD1 | TRBV29-1 | TGCAGCGTTCAAACAGGGGGCAAAAGCACTCAAGCTTTCTTT | CSVQTGGKSTQAFF
few | 14 | TRBJ1-1 | . | TRBV14 | TGTGCCAGCAGCCAAAAAATAAAGAACACTGAAGCTTTCTTT | CASSQKIKNTEAFF
many | 14 | TRBJ2-5 | TRBD2 | TRBV7-2 | TGTGCCAGCAGCCCGAGCGGGAGTGATGAGACCCAGTACTTC | CASSPSGSDETQYF
many | 14 | TRBJ2-1 | . | TRBV29-1 | TGCAGCGTTGGACCGACTTTATCCTACAATGAGCAGTTCTTC | CSVGPTLSYNEQFF
many | 17 | TRBJ2-6 | . | TRBV4-1 | TGCGCCAGCAGCCAAGAAGGGCAGCGCTCTGGGGCCAACGTCCTGACTTTC | CASSQEGQRSGANVLTF
many | 15 | TRBJ2-3 | TRBD2 | TRBV6-2/TRBV6-3 | TGTGCCAGCAGTCTAGCGGGGGACCTTGGAGATACGCAGTATTTT | CASSLAGDLGDTQYF
many | 16 | TRBJ2-3 | TRBD2 | TRBV5-8 | TGTGCCAGCAGCTCATTAGCGGGAACTAGCACAGATACGCAGTATTTT | CASSSLAGTSTDTQYF
medium-sized | 14 | TRBJ2-7 | TRBD2 | TRBV7-2 | TGTGCCAGCAGCTTGAGCGGGAGGGGCTACGAGCAGTACTTC | CASSLSGRGYEQYF
. | 17 | TRBJ2-2 | TRBD2 | TRBV20-1 | TGCAGTGCCAAACCGGGACTAGCGGGAGGGAACACCGGGGAGCTGTTTTTT | CSAKPGLAGGNTGELFF
once | 14 | TRBJ2-5 | TRBD1 | TRBV7-2 | TGTGCCAGCAGCGATGGACAGGGAACAGAGACCCAGTACTTC | CASSDGQGTETQYF
. | 15 | TRBJ1-6 | TRBD1 | TRBV6-2/TRBV6-3 | TGTGCCAGCAGTTCCCCCGGGACAGGGAATTCACCCCTCCACTTT | CASSSPGTGNSPLHF
. | 17 | TRBJ2-1 | . | TRBV29-1 | TGCAGCGTTTACCAGGCCGATCCTTTGATCTCCTACAATGAGCAGTTCTTC | CSVYQADPLISYNEQFF
. | 15 | TRBJ2-3 | TRBD2 | TRBV20-1 | TGCAGTGCTAGGCCCAGCGGGAGTGCAACGGATACGCAGTATTTT | CSARPSGSATDTQYF
few | 17 | TRBJ1-1 | TRBD1 | TRBV7-3 | TGTGCCAGCAGCCCACTCCAGGGGGTAGGTCGTCGCACTGAAGCTTTCTTT | CASSPLQGVGRRTEAFF
. | 15 | TRBJ2-7 | . | TRBV7-2 | TGTGCCAGCAGCACCATGGGGGGGCTGGGTTACGAGCAGTACTTC | CASSTMGGLGYEQYF
many | 12 | TRBJ2-5 | . | TRBV7-9 | TGTGCCAGCAGCCACGACGTGGAGACCCAGTACTTC | CASSHDVETQYF
. | 14 | TRBJ2-5 | . | TRBV14 | TGTGCCAGCAGTAGATTAAGGGAATCGGAGACCCAGTACTTC | CASSRLRESETQYF
few | 15 | TRBJ1-5 | TRBD1 | TRBV7-2 | TGTGCCAGCAGCTTAGTACAGGGGGGCCGTCAGCCCCAGCATTTT | CASSLVQGGRQPQHF
few | 15 | TRBJ1-4 | . | TRBV28 | TGTGCCAGCAGGTTTACAGGCGGCGGGGTTGAAAAACTGTTTTTT | CASRFTGGGVEKLFF